This T cell receptor beta chain was observed in a study of shared clonotypes between healthy human individuals. Method: immunoSEQ multiplex PCR; TCRdb's copy keeps in-frame clones and lacks some. The sample shows some 1,100,000 clones, approximately 80% of them seen only once. Study observations and caveats: Shared across a handful of donors were 5% to 6% of the naive CD4 clonotypes.

Germline lookup yields CDR1 SGHVS and CDR2 FNYEAQ. CDR3 length: 15 residues. Trimming removed 4 bases from V and 4 bases from J; junction bases left unmatched: 8. As regards this clone: Its antigen remains unidentified.

Input material: memory CD4+ T cells from PBMCs. Subset defined: CD45RA-negative fraction. This clonotype was obtained from a man between 18 and 35 years old in good health. Some clones in this sample may be carry-over from other donors' samples. The chain links TRBV7-6 to TRBJ2-3, with 7 bases aligning to TRBD2. The CDR3 reads CASSWGRARADTQYF. CDR3 nucleotide sequence: TGTGCCAGCAGCTGGGGGAGGGCCCGGGCAGATACGCAGTATTTT.